One and the same sample provided the 18 T cell receptor beta chains below, sequenced in a study of T cell responses to AZD1222 COVID-19 vaccine (dated by TCRdb to the early 2020s). Library preparation was by the immunoSEQ multiplex PCR assay. Held by TCRdb, this immuneACCESS table contains in-frame sequences only and omits some clones. Under half of the omission traces to an unresolved V gene where checked; the cause of the rest is unknown. The table for this sample lists 130,000 or so clones; approximately 94% of them were counted only once. Jointly, the top ten make up approximately 6.3% of the sample. The sample's time point label is to be understood as: baseline before first vaccination. Sample: peripheral blood, taken on day 0 of AZD1222 vaccination. These TCRs come from an adult in good health.

The rearrangement links TRBV9 to TRBJ2-5; D ambiguous. Trimming removed 7 bases at V and 2 bases at J, with 3 bases between. CDR3 length: 10 amino acids. Germline CDR1 SGDLS, CDR2 YYNGEE. CDR3 loop: CASGQETQYF. CDR3 coding DNA: TGTGCCAGCGGGCAAGAGACCCAGTACTTC.

The rearrangement joins TRBV2 to TRBJ1-2; TRBD1 matches 8 bases. Per the germline V gene, CDR1 is SNHLY and CDR2 is FYNNEI. The CDR3 has 13 residues. J gave up 6 bases and V 3 bases, and 3 bases lay outside the gene matches. CDR3: CASSDGTGHGYTF. CDR3 nucleotide sequence: TGTGCCAGCAGTGATGGGACAGGCCATGGCTACACCTTC.

As regards this clone: Other nucleotide sequences in the sample specify the same CDR3. The rearrangement joins TRBV2 to TRBJ2-1; D call uncertain. V gave up 6 bases and J gave up 0 bases, with 6 bases separating them. From germline, CDR1 is SNHLY and CDR2 FYNNEI. The CDR3 spans 13 residues. CDR3 sequence (DNA): TGTGCCAGCAGGGGAAGCTCCTACAATGAGCAGTTCTTC. Residues: CASRGSSYNEQFF.

This chain's CDR3 is CASSRDRYYEQYF. The DNA for the CDR3 is TGCGCCAGCAGCCGCGACAGGTACTACGAGCAGTACTTC. The chain links TRBV5-1 to TRBJ2-7, with D perhaps matching TRBD1 (6 bases). Between the trimmed V and J ends, which lost 4 bases and 3 bases, there was a span of 11 bases. In germline, CDR1 is SGHRS, CDR2 YFSETQ. The CDR3 length is 13 residues.

This clone was counted between two and nine times. The chain combines TRBV12-5 with TRBJ2-1, with D uncertain. Deletions cut 8 bases from V and 0 bases from J, with 8 bases between. Per the germline V gene, CDR1 is LGHNT and CDR2 is FRNRAP. The CDR3 consists of 13 residues. CDR3 amino acids: CASMLSSYNEQFF. CDR3 sequence (DNA): TGTGCTAGTATGCTGAGCTCCTACAATGAGCAGTTCTTC.

The chain recombines TRBV19 with TRBJ1-5, with 8 bases lining up with TRBD1. Per the germline V gene, CDR1 is LNHDA and CDR2 is SQIVND (reference sequence). Trimming at V came to 4 bases and at J to 3 bases, leaving 8 bases not matched to a gene. The length of the CDR3 is 16 residues. The CDR3 spells CASSTSDRAPNQPQHF. CDR3 DNA sequence: TGTGCCAGTAGTACATCGGACAGGGCCCCCAATCAGCCCCAGCATTTT.

This chain joins TRBV3-1 (or the pseudogene TRBV3-2) and TRBJ2-1; D is perhaps TRBD2 (5 bases). V lost 4 bases and J lost 4, with 11 bases in between. The germline CDR1 and CDR2 sequences are LGHDT and YNNKEL (reference sequence). This CDR3 has 14 amino acids. The chain's CDR3 is CASSPLASYNEQFF. The CDR3 DNA follows: TGTGCCAGCAGCCCCCTAGCCTCTTACAATGAGCAGTTCTTC.

This sequence joins TRBV12-3 or TRBV12-4 and TRBJ1-6; no firm D call. The V gene lost 5 bases and the J gene lost 7 bases, with 9 bases spanning the gap. The CDR3 extends over 13 amino acids. In nucleotides, the CDR3 is TGTGCCAGCAGTCCGGGCGCGAATTCACCCCTCCACTTT. It yields the protein CASSPGANSPLHF.

This chain uses TRBV5-8 with TRBJ2-4; perhaps TRBD2 as D (6 bases). The germline V and J ends were trimmed by 0 bases and 15 bases, with 16 bases remaining between them. The CDR3 sequence is 13 residues long. Germline CDR1 reads SGHTS; CDR2 reads YDEGEE. The CDR3 sequence: CASSLGSGPGGYF. The CDR3, as DNA: TGTGCCAGCAGCTTGGGGTCGGGACCCGGGGGGTACTTC.

As concerns this clone: The junction differs from germline at one of its ends, possibly a read error. The J gene is TRBJ1-1, the V gene TRBV3-1 (or the pseudogene TRBV3-2); D is uncertain. This CDR3 region has 18 residues. Germline-derived CDR1 and CDR2 are LGHDT and YNNKEL (reference sequence). The CDR3 nucleotides read TGTGCCAGCACCCAAGGTGTTAGCCAGCCCCGACTAAACACTGAAGCTTTCTTT. Its translation: CASTQGVSQPRLNTEAFF.

The chain has TRBV28 and TRBJ1-6; D is possibly TRBD1 (5 bases). Germline V gives CDR1 MDHEN, CDR2 SYDVKM. This CDR3 contains 13 residues. Here the CDR3 DNA reads TGTGGTCACAGGAGCTCCTATAATTCACCCCTCCACTTT. This encodes CGHRSSYNSPLHF.

The chain carries TRBV7-8 and TRBJ2-3; 10 positions match TRBD2. Germline CDR1 is SGHVS and CDR2 is FQNEAQ. The ends lost 2 bases at V and 4 bases at J; junction bases unmatched: 3. This CDR3 has 15 amino acids. CDR3 sequence (DNA): TGTGCCAGCAGCTTACAGCGGGAGGGGGCAGATACGCAGTATTTT. It codes for CASSLQREGADTQYF.

This clone was detected once. The V and J genes are TRBV24-1 and TRBJ1-2; 7 bases map to TRBD1. Germline CDR1 is KGHDR and CDR2 is SFDVKD. V was clipped by 1 base and J by 8 bases; unmatched bases: 6. This CDR3 spans 14 amino acids. CDR3 DNA: TGTGCCACCAGTGATTTACGGGACAGCGGCGGCTACACCTTC. It specifies CATSDLRDSGGYTF.

The CDR3 reads CASSQERTRNEKLFF. The CDR3 DNA is TGCGCCAGCAGCCAAGAACGGACACGAAATGAAAAACTGTTTTTT. The chain combines TRBV4-3 with TRBJ1-4; D possibly corresponds to TRBD1 (5 bases). V lost 0 bases to trimming and J lost 5 bases, with 10 bases between them. Germline V gives CDR1 LGHNA, CDR2 YSLEER. This CDR3 spans 15 amino acids.

This clone was picked up one time. The V gene is TRBV28, the J gene TRBJ1-2; D is unclear. Looked up from germline, CDR1 is MDHEN and CDR2 is SYDVKM. The CDR3 loop spans 13 amino acids. V lost 6 bases, J lost 5 bases, and 13 bases lay in between. The CDR3 reads CASSWGGIYGYTF. For the CDR3, the DNA is TGTGCCAGCAGCTGGGGTGGGATTTATGGCTACACCTTC.

The V gene is TRBV28, the J gene TRBJ1-3, with D perhaps TRBD1 (5 bases). The CDR3 runs to 15 residues. Trimming stripped 3 bases from V and 3 bases from J, with 12 bases between. Germline CDR1 is MDHEN and CDR2 is SYDVKM. The CDR3 DNA is TGTGCCAGCAGTTTTTCCGGGGGGGGTGGAAACACCATATATTTT. Protein sequence: CASSFSGGGGNTIYF.

The chain links TRBV6-6 to TRBJ1-1; no firm D call. V dropped 10 bases and J dropped 2 bases, with 14 bases sitting between them. Germline CDR1 and CDR2: MNHNY and SVGAGI (reference sequence). CDR3 size: 13 residues. This chain's CDR3 is CATGVGSNTEAFF. The CDR3 DNA reads as TGTGCCACCGGAGTAGGTTCTAACACTGAAGCTTTCTTT.

This chain joins TRBV7-8 and TRBJ1-4; D gene ambiguous. Germline values: CDR1 SGHVS, CDR2 FQNEAQ. Trimming took off 4 bases at V and 0 bases at J, with 12 bases between the two ends. CDR3 length: 16 amino acids. The CDR3 region is CASSSYRFATNEKLFF. DNA for the CDR3: TGTGCCAGCAGCTCCTACAGATTTGCAACTAATGAAAAACTGTTTTTT.